This entry features one T cell receptor (beta chain) sequence. The V gene lost 5 bases and the J gene lost 6 bases, with 19 bases spanning the gap. Germline CDR1 and CDR2: SGHAT and FQNNGV. The CDR3 runs 16 residues. The data were taken from a study of shared clonotypes between healthy human individuals. Profiled with immunoSEQ multiplex PCR; TCRdb holds only in-frame clones, not every one. The profile shows under 2.5 million clones, under 95% of them singletons. Material for sequencing was naive CD4+ T cells from PBMCs. Subset of the sample: CD45RA+ positively selected. The chain combines TRBV11-2 with TRBJ2-2; D unclear. This clonotype was sampled from a man younger than 35 in good health. Some clones in this sample may be carry-over from other donors' samples. CDR3 in amino acids: CASSLQVRRSAGELFF. CDR3 DNA: TGTGCCAGCAGCCTTCAGGTTCGAAGGTCCGCCGGGGAGCTGTTTTTT. Supplemented by reference TRBV11-2 and TRBJ2-2, the full variable domain reads EAGVAQSPRYKIIEKRQSVAFWCNPISGHATLYWYQQILGQGPKLLIQFQNNGVVDDSQLPKDRFSAERLKGVDSTLKIQPAKLEDSAVYLCASSLQVRRSAGELFFGEGSRLTVL.